This T cell receptor beta chain was sequenced for a study of blood T cell repertoires in COVID-19. TCRdb's copy holds only in-frame clones and misses some; the assay was immunoSEQ multiplex PCR. This table holds around 300,000 clones, approximately 85% found once. The germline gives CDR1 SGHNT, CDR2 YENEEA. V was clipped by 0 bases and J by 5 bases, with 19 bases between them. There are 17 residues in the CDR3. Source material: PBMCs or T cells enriched from blood (not recorded which). V usage is TRBV11-3 and J usage is TRBJ1-1; D is undetermined. This sequence was found in a woman aged 25 to 39 who had recovered from COVID-19. CDR3 nucleotide sequence: TGTGCCAGCAGCTTAGATCTGGTAATAGGAGAGAGGACTGAAGCTTTCTTT. Its protein is CASSLDLVIGERTEAFF.